Presented here are 13 T cell receptor beta chains from one specimen sequenced in a study of T cell responses to AZD1222 COVID-19 vaccine. The protocol was immunoSEQ multiplex PCR, while the TCRdb copy is restricted to in-frame clones and leaves out a portion. The sample includes 60,000 to 95,000 clones, roughly 91% of them seen just once. The source was peripheral blood, collected 28 days after the second AZD1222 dose. The receptors come from an adult who received the AZD1222 COVID-19 vaccine.

In nucleotides, the CDR3 is TGTGCCAGCAGCCAAGACCTAGCGGGGGGGCGAGACGAGCAGTACTTC. Translation gives CASSQDLAGGRDEQYF. The rearrangement joins TRBV4-2 to TRBJ2-7, with TRBD2 identical over 12 bases. This CDR3 has 16 amino acids. Germline values: CDR1 LGHNA, CDR2 YNFKEQ. With V trimmed by 0 bases and J by 5 bases, 5 bases remained unmatched.

This chain links TRBV11-3 with TRBJ1-1, with D possibly matching TRBD1 (5 bases). The CDR3 has 14 amino acids. V gave up 1 base and J gave up 6 bases, with 12 bases separating them. In germline, CDR1 is SGHNT, CDR2 YENEEA. CDR3 loop: CASSLGGALSEAFF. The CDR3, as DNA: TGTGCCAGCAGCTTAGGCGGGGCCTTATCTGAAGCTTTCTTT.

The chain joins TRBV7-3 to TRBJ2-7, with 7 bases identical to TRBD1. V was clipped by 3 bases and J by 0 bases; unmatched bases: 2. Germline V gene sequence: CDR1 SGHTA, CDR2 FQGTGA. This CDR3 comprises 14 residues. The CDR3 DNA reads as TGTGCCAGCAGCTTCGCAGGGGGCTCCTACGAGCAGTACTTC. It translates to CASSFAGGSYEQYF.

This chain connects TRBV15 to TRBJ1-6; unclear D gene. The CDR3 runs 13 residues. Germline assignment: CDR1 LNHNV and CDR2 YYDKDF (reference sequence). V was shortened by 4 bases and J by 6 bases, with 7 bases between the two germline ends. CDR3 sequence (DNA): TGTGCCACCAGCATCGCGGGTAATTCACCCCTCCACTTT. Its protein is CATSIAGNSPLHF.

This clone appeared a single time. The CDR3 sequence is CASGDRVSDTQYF. The CDR3 coding sequence is TGCGCCAGCGGGGACAGGGTCTCAGATACGCAGTATTTT. The chain is built from TRBV5-1 and TRBJ2-3; 9 bases align to TRBD1. V was pared by 7 bases and J by 4 bases, with 4 bases of the junction left unmatched. CDR3 length equals 13 residues. Germline V gene data show CDR1 as SGHRS and CDR2 as YFSETQ.

V is TRBV30 and J is TRBJ2-5; D is uncertain. This CDR3 comprises 15 residues. Trimming stripped 0 bases from V and 0 bases from J, with 11 bases between. Germline V gives CDR1 GTSNPN, CDR2 SVGIG (reference sequence). The CDR3 coding sequence is TGTGCCTGGAGTGTAGGAATCGACTACCAAGAGACCCAGTACTTC. This codes for CAWSVGIDYQETQYF. Full variable domain (missing parts from reference TRBV30 and TRBJ2-5): SQTIHQWPATLVQPVGSPLSLECTVEGTSNPNLYWYRQAAGRGLQLLFYSVGIGQISSEVPQNLSASRPQDRQFILSSKKLLLSDSGFYLCAWSVGIDYQETQYFGPGTRLLVL.

This CDR3 is CASSFTGGVPNEQFF. The CDR3 DNA reads as TGTGCCAGCAGCTTCACCGGGGGGGTCCCGAATGAGCAGTTCTTC. The chain joins TRBV11-2 to TRBJ2-1; TRBD2 aligns across 8 bases. V shed 3 bases, J shed 7 bases, and the junction held 8 bases outside the gene matches. This CDR3 region has 15 residues. The V gene's germline CDR1 is SGHAT and CDR2 FQNNGV.

This chain links TRBV11-2 with TRBJ1-2, with unresolved D. V lost 1 base to trimming and J lost 7 bases, with 16 bases between them. This CDR3 contains 15 residues. Germline V lookup: CDR1 SGHAT, CDR2 FQNNGV. The CDR3, as DNA: TGTGCCAGCAGCTTAGGGACCCCCGGGGTTGGTGGCTACACCTTC. Its translation: CASSLGTPGVGGYTF. The variable domain in full, with the rest retrieved from reference TRBV11-2 and TRBJ1-2, is EAGVAQSPRYKIIEKRQSVAFWCNPISGHATLYWYQQILGQGPKLLIQFQNNGVVDDSQLPKDRFSAERLKGVDSTLKIQPAKLEDSAVYLCASSLGTPGVGGYTFGSGTRLTVV.

The table lists this clone with a count of one. This rearrangement joins TRBV5-1 to TRBJ2-3, with 9 bases identical to TRBD2. This CDR3 region has 17 residues. Germline CDR1 SGHRS, CDR2 YFSETQ. V lost 4 bases and J lost 4; bases outside the gene matches: 13. The CDR3 nucleotides are TGCGCCAGCAGCCCTACCGCCGGGACTAGCAGCGCAGATACGCAGTATTTT. Translating gives CASSPTAGTSSADTQYF. The full variable domain, rest sourced from reference TRBV5-1 and TRBJ2-3, is KAGVTQTPRYLIKTRGQQVTLSCSPISGHRSVSWYQQTPGQGLQFLFEYFSETQRNKGNFPGRFSGRQFSNSRSEMNVSTLELGDSALYLCASSPTAGTSSADTQYFGPGTRLTVL.

V gene TRBV2 combines with J gene TRBJ1-6; D might be TRBD1 (5 bases). The length of the CDR3 is 17 residues. V was pared by 4 bases and J by 10 bases, with 23 bases between. From germline, CDR1 is SNHLY and CDR2 FYNNEI. CDR3 nucleotide sequence: TGTGCCAGCAGTGGGGCAGGACAAGTCTTCTGGGGCTCACCCCTCCACTTT. Amino acid sequence: CASSGAGQVFWGSPLHF.

This chain connects TRBV28 to TRBJ1-2, with 11 nucleotides matching TRBD1. CDR3 size: 15 residues. V lost 4 bases to trimming and J lost 3 bases; unmatched junction nucleotides: 4. In germline, CDR1 is MDHEN, CDR2 SYDVKM. As DNA, the CDR3 is TGTGCCAGCAGTTCATCGGGACAGGGGGACTATGGCTACACCTTC. It translates to CASSSSGQGDYGYTF.

V gene TRBV29-1 combines with J gene TRBJ1-1; perhaps TRBD1 as D (5 bases). Germline lookup yields CDR1 SQVTM and CDR2 ANQGSEA. This CDR3 contains 13 residues. Trimming took off 4 bases at V and 5 bases at J, with 14 bases between the two ends. Written as DNA, the CDR3 is TGCAGCGTTGTGGGGCAGGGAGGAACTGAAGCTTTCTTT. Amino acid sequence: CSVVGQGGTEAFF.

The chain has TRBV29-1 and TRBJ2-5, with TRBD1 matching over 8 bases. V lost 4 bases, J lost 5 bases, and 15 bases stayed unmatched. From germline, CDR1 is SQVTM and CDR2 ANQGSEA. This CDR3 is 16 amino acids long. This CDR3 is CSVAPMGQAVEETQYF. In DNA form, the CDR3 reads TGCAGCGTTGCCCCTATGGGACAGGCCGTGGAGGAGACCCAGTACTTC.